The T cell receptor beta chain under discussion was sequenced for a study of vaccination effects on CD4 cells after COVID-19. The study's findings and limits: Convalescent patients numbered few in the study; early post-infection timepoints were missing entirely.

The authors isolated CD4+ T cells after approximately 9 days of culture. This individual tested PCR-positive for SARS-CoV-2 infection between March and December 2020. Every participant took two doses of the BNT162b2 or mRNA-1273 vaccine. At days 3 and 7, half of the medium was exchanged for IL-2 medium. Notes on this clone: Its antigen remains unidentified.

Method: immunoSEQ multiplex PCR; TCRdb's copy keeps in-frame clones and lacks some. The table includes tens of thousands of clones, roughly four fifths detected once. V was clipped by 3 bases and J by 2 bases; unmatched bases: 6. This CDR3 is 15 amino acids long. Germline-derived CDR1 and CDR2 are MNHEY and SVGAGI. The material was CD4+ T cells from PBMCs cultured without peptide, obtained after COVID-19 vaccination. The chain joins TRBV6-5 to TRBJ1-2, with 7 bases fitting TRBD1. The clonotype comes from a human donor who had a prior SARS-CoV-2 infection. The CDR3 region has the DNA TGTGCCAGCAGTTATGGAATGACAGGGAACTATGGCTACACCTTC. Amino acid sequence: CASSYGMTGNYGYTF.